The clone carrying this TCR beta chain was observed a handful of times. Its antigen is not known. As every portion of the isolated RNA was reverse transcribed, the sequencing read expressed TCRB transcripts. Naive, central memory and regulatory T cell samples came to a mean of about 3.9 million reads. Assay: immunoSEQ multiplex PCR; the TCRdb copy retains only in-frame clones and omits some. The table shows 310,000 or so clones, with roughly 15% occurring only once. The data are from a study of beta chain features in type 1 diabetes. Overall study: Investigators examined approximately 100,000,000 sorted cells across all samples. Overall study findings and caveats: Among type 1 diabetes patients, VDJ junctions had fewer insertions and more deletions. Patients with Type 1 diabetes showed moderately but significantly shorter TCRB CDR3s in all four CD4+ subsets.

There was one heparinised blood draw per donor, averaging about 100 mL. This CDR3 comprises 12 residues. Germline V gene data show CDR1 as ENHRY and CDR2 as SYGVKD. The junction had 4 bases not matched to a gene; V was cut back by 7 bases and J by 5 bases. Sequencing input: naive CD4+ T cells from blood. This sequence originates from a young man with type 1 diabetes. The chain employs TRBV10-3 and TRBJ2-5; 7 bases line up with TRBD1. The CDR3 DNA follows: TGTGCCATCAAGACGACAGGGGAGACCCAGTACTTC. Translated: CAIKTTGETQYF.